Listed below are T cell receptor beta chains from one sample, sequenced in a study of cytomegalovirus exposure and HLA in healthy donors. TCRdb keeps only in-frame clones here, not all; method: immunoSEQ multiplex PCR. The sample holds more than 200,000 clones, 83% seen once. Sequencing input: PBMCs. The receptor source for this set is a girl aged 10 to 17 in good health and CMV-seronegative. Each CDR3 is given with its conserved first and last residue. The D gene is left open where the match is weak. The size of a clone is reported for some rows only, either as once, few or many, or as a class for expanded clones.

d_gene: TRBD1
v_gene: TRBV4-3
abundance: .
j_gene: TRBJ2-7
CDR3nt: TGCGCCAGCAGCCAAGCCAGGGGACAGGGCTTCTACGAGCAGTACTTC
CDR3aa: CASSQARGQGFYEQYF

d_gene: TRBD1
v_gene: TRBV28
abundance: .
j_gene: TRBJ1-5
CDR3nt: TGTGCCAGCAGGTACCGGGACAGAAATCAGCCCCAGCATTTT
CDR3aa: CASRYRDRNQPQHF

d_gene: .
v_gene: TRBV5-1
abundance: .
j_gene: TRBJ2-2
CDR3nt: TGCGCCAGCAGCTTGGAGGGGATAGGGGCCGGGGAGCTGTTTTTT
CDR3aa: CASSLEGIGAGELFF

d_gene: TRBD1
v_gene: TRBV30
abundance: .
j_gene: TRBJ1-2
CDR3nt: TGTGCCTGGAGGAGGGGGCATGGCTATGGCTACACCTTC
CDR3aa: CAWRRGHGYGYTF

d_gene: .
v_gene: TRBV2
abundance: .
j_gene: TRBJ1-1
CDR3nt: TGTGCCAGCGGGTCTTTGGACAGAAAGAACACTGAAGCTTTCTTT
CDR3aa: CASGSLDRKNTEAFF

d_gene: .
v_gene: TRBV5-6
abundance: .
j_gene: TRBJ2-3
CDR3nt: TGTGCCAGCAGCTTGTTGACTGGCCCCCGCGGGAGCACAGATACGCAGTATTTT
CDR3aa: CASSLLTGPRGSTDTQYF

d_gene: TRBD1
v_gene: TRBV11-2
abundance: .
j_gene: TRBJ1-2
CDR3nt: TGTGCCAGCAGCTCGACAGGGTTCGGCTATGGCTACACCTTC
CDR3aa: CASSSTGFGYGYTF

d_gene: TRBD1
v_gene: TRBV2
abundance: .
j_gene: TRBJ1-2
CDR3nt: TGTGCCAGCAGTGGCCAGGACAGGGCCTATGGCTACACCTTC
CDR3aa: CASSGQDRAYGYTF

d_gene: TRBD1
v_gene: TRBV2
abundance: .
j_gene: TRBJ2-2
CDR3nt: TGTGCCAGCAGTGGGGACAGGGCCACCGGGGAGCTGTTTTTT
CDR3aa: CASSGDRATGELFF

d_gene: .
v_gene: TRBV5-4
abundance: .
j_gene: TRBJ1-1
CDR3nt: TGTGCCAGCAGCCACGGACCTGAAGTGGCGGGCACTGAAGCTTTCTTT
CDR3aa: CASSHGPEVAGTEAFF

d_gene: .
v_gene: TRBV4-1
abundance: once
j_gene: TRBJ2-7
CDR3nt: TGCGCCAGCAGCCAAGTTTCAGGTCCCTACGAGCAGTACTTC
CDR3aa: CASSQVSGPYEQYF

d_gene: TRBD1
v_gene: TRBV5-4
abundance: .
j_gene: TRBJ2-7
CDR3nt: TGTGCCAGCAGCCTACCGGGACAGGGGACCTACGAGCAGTACTTC
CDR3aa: CASSLPGQGTYEQYF

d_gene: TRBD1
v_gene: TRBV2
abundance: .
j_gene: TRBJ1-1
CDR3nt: TGTGCCAGCAAGGGGGCCACTGAAGCTTTCTTT
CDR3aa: CASKGATEAFF

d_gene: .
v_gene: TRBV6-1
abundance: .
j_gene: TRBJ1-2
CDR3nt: TGTGCCAGCAGACCATTTGGACAGATTAACTATGGCTACACCTTC
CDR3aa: CASRPFGQINYGYTF

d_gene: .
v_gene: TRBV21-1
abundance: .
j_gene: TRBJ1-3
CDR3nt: TGTGCCAGCAGCGGAGGGGGACAGCCGAAGGTTGCGAACACCATATATTTT
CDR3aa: CASSGGGQPKVANTIYF

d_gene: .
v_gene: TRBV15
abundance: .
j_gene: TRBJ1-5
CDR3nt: TGTGCCACCAGCAGAGATAGGGGGAACTCTCAGCCCCAGCATTTT
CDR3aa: CATSRDRGNSQPQHF

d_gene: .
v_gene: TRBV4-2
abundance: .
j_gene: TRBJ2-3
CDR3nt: TGTGCCAGCAGCCAACCCATAACGGGAGACTCGCAGTATTTT
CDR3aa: CASSQPITGDSQYF

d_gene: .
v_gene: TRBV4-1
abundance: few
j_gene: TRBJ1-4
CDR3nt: TGCGCCAGCAGCCAAGATGGTAGAACGCGTAATGAAAAACTGTTTTTT
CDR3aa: CASSQDGRTRNEKLFF

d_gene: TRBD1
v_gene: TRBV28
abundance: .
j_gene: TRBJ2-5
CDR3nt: TGTGCCAGCAGTTTAATCGCACAGGGGTTACGAGAGACCCAGTACTTC
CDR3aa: CASSLIAQGLRETQYF

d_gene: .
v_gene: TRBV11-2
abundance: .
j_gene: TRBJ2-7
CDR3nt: TGTGCCAGCAGCTTAGGTAATAACTACGAGCAGTACTTC
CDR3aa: CASSLGNNYEQYF

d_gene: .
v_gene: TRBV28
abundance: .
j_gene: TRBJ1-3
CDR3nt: TGTGCCAGCAGTTTCACGGGGGGACGCTCTGGAAACACCATATATTTT
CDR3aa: CASSFTGGRSGNTIYF

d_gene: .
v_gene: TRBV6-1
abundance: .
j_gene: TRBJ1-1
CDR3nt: TGTGCCAGCAGCAGAGATACTTCGGGGACTGAAGCTTTCTTT
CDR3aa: CASSRDTSGTEAFF

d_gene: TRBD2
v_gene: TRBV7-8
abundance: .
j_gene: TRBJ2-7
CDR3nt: TGTGCCAGCAGCTTAGAAGGCGGGGGGTACGAGCAGTACTTC
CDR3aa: CASSLEGGGYEQYF

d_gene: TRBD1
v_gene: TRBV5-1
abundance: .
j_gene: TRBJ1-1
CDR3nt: TGCGCCAGCAGCCCAAACACAGGGGTAAACACTGAAGCTTTCTTT
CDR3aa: CASSPNTGVNTEAFF

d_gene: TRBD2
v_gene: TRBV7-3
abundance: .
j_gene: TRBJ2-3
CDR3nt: TGTGCCAGCAGCCGGACTAGCGGGAGCACAGATACGCAGTATTTT
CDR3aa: CASSRTSGSTDTQYF

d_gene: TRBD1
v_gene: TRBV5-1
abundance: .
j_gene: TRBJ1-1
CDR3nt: TGCGCCACGCGGACAGGGAGAGACACTGAAGCTTTCTTT
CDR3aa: CATRTGRDTEAFF

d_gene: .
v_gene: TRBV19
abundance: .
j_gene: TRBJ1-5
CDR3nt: TGTGCCAGTAGTCTGACAGGTAGCAATCAGCCCCAGCATTTT
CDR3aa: CASSLTGSNQPQHF

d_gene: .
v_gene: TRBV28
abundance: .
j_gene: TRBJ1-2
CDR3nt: TGTGCCAGCGATCAACAGGGTATTGGCTATGGCTACACCTTC
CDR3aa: CASDQQGIGYGYTF

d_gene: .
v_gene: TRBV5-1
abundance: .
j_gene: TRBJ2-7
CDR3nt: TGCGCCAGCAGCTATATTGCGGGACCCTACGAGCAGTACTTC
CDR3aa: CASSYIAGPYEQYF

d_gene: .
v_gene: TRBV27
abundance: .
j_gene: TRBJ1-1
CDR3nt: TGTGCCAGCAGTTCCCTTCTCCGGCGGATGAACACTGAAGCTTTCTTT
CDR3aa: CASSSLLRRMNTEAFF

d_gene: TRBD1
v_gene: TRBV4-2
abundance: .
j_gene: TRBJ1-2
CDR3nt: TGTGCCAGCAGCCAAGAGGGGCCGGGGACAGGGGGCGCCTATGGCTACACCTTC
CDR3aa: CASSQEGPGTGGAYGYTF

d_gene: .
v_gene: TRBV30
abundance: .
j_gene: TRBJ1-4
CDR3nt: TGTGCCTGGAGTCCCTCCCCCCCCGAAAAACTGTTTTTT
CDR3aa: CAWSPSPPEKLFF

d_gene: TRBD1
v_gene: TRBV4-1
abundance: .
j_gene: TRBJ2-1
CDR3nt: TGCGCCAGCAGCCTATCCGGGACAGGGGGCTTCTACAATGAGCAGTTCTTC
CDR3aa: CASSLSGTGGFYNEQFF

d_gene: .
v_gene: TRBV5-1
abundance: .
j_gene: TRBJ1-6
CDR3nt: TGCGCCAGCAGAGACAGTCTTGAAACCAGCTCCTATAATTCACCCCTCCACTTT
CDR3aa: CASRDSLETSSYNSPLHF

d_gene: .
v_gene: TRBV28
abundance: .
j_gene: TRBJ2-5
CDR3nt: TGTGCCAGCAGTCCCCGGACAGCCGGTGGGACCCAGTACTTC
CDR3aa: CASSPRTAGGTQYF

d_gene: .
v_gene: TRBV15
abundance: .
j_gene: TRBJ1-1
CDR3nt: TGTGCCACGGGTTTACCAGGAAGCAGGGCTGAAGCTTTCTTT
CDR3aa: CATGLPGSRAEAFF

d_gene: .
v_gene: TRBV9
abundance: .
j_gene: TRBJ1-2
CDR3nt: TGTGCCAGCAGCGCAGTTACCAGGGGCCCCTATGGCTACACCTTC
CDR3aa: CASSAVTRGPYGYTF

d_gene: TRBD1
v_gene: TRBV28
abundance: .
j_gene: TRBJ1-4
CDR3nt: TGTGCCAGCAGTTACGGTCAGGGGGCAGGGGAAAAACTGTTTTTT
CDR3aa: CASSYGQGAGEKLFF

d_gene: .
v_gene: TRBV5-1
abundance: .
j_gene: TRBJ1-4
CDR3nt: TGCGCCAGCGGGCCTGGAGGCCCTGGTGAAAAACTGTTTTTT
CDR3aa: CASGPGGPGEKLFF

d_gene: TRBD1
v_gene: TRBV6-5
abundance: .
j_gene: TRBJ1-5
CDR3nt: TGTGCCAGCAGTTACGACAGGGGGGTCGGGCAGCCCCAGCATTTT
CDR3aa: CASSYDRGVGQPQHF

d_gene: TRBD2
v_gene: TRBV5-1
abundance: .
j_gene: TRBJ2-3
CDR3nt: TGCGCCAGCAGCACCCCCCTAGCGGGAACAGATACGCAGTATTTT
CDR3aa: CASSTPLAGTDTQYF